The sequence of this TCR beta chain was determined in a study of CXCR3-negative and CXCR3-positive naive CD8 T cells. Findings of the study overall: For naive cells, CXCR3-negative and CXCR3-positive subsets had similar TRBV-TRBJ usage; for memory cells, usage differed. Greater hydrophobicity was found in TRB CDR3s of CXCR3-positive naive cells than of CXCR3-negative naive cells.

5' RACE with UMI labels generated the TRB cDNA libraries. TCRdb reworked the 5' RACE reads into one entry per CDR3 protein, no DNA. The repertoire table contains fewer than 9,500 distinct CDR3 sequences. The CDR3 runs to 13 residues. CDR1 MDHEN and CDR2 SYDVKM come from the germline V gene. With respect to this clonotype: No antigen is known for it.

This TCR came from a human donor in good health. Some clones in this sample may be carry-over from other donors' samples. This chain links TRBV28 with TRBJ2-5. Sequencing input: naive CXCR3- CD8+ T cells from blood. The subset here: CD45RO-CCR7+CD27+CD95- naive CD8+ T cells lacking CXCR3 (TNR3-). This CDR3 reads CASSSRRQETQYF.